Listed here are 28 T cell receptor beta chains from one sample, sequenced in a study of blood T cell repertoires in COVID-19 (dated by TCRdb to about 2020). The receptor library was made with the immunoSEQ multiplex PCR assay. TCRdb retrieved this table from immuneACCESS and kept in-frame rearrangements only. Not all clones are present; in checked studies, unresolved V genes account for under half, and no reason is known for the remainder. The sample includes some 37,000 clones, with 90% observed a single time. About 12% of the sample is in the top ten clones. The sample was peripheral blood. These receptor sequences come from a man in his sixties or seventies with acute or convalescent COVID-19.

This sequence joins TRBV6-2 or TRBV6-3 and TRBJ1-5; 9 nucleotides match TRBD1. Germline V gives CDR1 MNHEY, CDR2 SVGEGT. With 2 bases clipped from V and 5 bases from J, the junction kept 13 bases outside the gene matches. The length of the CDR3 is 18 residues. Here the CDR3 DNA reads TGTGCCAGCAGTTACACTAAACGAGACAGGGGGATTCATCAGCCCCAGCATTTT. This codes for CASSYTKRDRGIHQPQHF.

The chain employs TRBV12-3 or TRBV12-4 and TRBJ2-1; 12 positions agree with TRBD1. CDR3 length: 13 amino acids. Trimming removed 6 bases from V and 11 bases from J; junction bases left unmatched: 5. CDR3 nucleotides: TGTGCCAGCAGACCCGGGACAGGGGGCAAGCAGTTCTTC. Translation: CASRPGTGGKQFF.

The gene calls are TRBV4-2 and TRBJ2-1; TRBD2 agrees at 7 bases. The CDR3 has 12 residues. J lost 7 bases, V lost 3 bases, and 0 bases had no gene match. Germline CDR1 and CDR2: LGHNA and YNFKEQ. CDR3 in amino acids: CASSQGLNEQFF. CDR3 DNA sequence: TGTGCCAGCAGCCAGGGACTAAATGAGCAGTTCTTC.

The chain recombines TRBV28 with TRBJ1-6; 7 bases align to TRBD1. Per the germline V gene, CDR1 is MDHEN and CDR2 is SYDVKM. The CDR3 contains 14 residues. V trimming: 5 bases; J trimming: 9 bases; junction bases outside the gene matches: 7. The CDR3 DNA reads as TGTGCCAGCAGTCCGGGACAGATAGGTTCACCCCTCCACTTT. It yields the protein CASSPGQIGSPLHF.

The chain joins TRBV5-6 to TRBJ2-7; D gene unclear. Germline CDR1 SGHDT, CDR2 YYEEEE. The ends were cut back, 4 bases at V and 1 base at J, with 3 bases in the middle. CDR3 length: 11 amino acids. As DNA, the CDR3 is TGTGCCAGCAGCGCGTCCTACGAGCAGTACTTC. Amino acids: CASSASYEQYF.

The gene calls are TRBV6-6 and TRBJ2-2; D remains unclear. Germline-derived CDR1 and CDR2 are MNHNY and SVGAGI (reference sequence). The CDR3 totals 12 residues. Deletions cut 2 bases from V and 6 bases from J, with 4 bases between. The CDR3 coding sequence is TGTGCCAGCAGTTACCCCTCCGGGGAGCTGTTTTTT. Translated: CASSYPSGELFF.

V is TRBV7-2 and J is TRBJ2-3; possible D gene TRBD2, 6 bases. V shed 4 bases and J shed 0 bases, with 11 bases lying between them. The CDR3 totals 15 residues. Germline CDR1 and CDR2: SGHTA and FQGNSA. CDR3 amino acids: CASSSRGSSTDTQYF. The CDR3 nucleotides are TGTGCCAGCAGCTCACGGGGGTCTAGCACAGATACGCAGTATTTT.

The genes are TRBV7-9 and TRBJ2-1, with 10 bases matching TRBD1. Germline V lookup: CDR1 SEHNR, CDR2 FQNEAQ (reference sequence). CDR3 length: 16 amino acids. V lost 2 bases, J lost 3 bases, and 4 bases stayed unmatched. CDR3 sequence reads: CASSLQTGGNYNEQFF. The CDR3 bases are TGTGCCAGCAGCTTACAGACAGGGGGCAACTACAATGAGCAGTTCTTC.

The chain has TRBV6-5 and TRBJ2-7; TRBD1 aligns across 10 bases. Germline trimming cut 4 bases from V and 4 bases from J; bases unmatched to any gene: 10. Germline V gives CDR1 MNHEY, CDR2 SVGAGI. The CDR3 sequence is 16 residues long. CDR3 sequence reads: CASSSSRQGAHYEQYF. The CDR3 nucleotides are TGTGCCAGCAGTTCTTCCCGACAGGGGGCGCATTACGAGCAGTACTTC.

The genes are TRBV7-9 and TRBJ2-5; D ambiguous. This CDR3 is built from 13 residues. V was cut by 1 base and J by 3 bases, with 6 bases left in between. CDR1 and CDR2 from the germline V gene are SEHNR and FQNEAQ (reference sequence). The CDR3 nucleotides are TGTGCCAGCAGCTTAGACTTGGAAGAGACCCAGTACTTC. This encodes CASSLDLEETQYF.

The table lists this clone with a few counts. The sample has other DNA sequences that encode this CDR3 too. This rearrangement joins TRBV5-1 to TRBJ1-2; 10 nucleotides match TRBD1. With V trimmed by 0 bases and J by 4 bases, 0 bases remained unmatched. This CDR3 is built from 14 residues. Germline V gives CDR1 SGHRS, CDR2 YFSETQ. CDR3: CASSLGTGGYGYTF. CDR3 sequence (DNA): TGCGCCAGCAGCTTGGGGACAGGGGGCTATGGCTACACCTTC.

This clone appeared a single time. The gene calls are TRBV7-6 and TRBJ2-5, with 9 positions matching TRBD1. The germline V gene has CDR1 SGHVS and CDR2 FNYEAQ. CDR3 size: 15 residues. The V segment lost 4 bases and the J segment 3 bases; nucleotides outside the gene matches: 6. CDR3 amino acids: CASSSRTGGEETQYF. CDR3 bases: TGTGCCAGCAGCTCCCGTACAGGGGGCGAAGAGACCCAGTACTTC.

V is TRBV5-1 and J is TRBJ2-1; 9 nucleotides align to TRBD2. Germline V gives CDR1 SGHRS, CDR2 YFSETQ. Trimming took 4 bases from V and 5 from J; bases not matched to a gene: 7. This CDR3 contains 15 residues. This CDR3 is CASSRSSGINNEQFF. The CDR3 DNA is TGCGCCAGCAGCCGGTCTAGCGGGATTAACAATGAGCAGTTCTTC.

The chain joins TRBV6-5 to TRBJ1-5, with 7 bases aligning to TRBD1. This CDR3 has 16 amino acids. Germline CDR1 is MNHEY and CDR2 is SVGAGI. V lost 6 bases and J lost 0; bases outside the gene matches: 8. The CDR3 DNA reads TGTGCCAGCAGGTACGGGACAGCTTATAGCAATCAGCCCCAGCATTTT. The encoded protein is CASRYGTAYSNQPQHF.

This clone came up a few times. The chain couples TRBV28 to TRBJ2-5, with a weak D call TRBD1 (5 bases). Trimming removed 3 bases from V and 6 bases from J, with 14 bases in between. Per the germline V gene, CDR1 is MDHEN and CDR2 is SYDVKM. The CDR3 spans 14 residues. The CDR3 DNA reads TGTGCCAGCAGTTTGTCAGGGATCGATCAGACCCAGTACTTC. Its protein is CASSLSGIDQTQYF.

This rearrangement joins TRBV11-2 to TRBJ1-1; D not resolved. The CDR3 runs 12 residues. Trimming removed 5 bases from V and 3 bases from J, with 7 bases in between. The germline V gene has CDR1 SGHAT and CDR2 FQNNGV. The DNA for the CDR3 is TGTGCCAGCAGCCTCGGGGACACTGAAGCTTTCTTT. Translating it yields CASSLGDTEAFF.

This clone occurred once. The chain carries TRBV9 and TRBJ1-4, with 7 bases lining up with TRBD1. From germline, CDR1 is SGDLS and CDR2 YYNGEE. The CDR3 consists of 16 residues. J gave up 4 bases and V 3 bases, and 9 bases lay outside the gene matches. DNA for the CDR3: TGTGCCAGCAGCGGTGGACAGGAGACACTTAATGAAAAACTGTTTTTT. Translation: CASSGGQETLNEKLFF. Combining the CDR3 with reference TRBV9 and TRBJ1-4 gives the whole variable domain DSGVTQTPKHLITATGQRVTLRCSPRSGDLSVYWYQQSLDQGLQFLIQYYNGEERAKGNILERFSAQQFPDLHSELNLSSLELGDSALYFCASSGGQETLNEKLFFGSGTQLSVL.

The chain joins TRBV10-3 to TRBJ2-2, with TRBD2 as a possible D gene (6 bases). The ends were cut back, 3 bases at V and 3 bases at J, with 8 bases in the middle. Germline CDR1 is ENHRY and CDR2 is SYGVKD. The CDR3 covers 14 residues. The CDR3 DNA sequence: TGTGCCATCAGTGATAGGAGGGACACCGGGGAGCTGTTTTTT. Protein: CAISDRRDTGELFF.

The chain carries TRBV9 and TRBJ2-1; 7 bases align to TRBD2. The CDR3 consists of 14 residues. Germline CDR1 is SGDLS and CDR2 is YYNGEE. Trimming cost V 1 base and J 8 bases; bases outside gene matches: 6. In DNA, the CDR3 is TGTGCCAGCAGCGTACAGGCGGGAGTATATGAGCAGTTCTTC. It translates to CASSVQAGVYEQFF.

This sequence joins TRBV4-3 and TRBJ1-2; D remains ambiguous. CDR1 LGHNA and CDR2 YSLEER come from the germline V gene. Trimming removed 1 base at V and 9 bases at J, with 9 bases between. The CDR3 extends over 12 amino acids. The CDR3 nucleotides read TGCGCCAGCAGCCAAGGAGGAGTTAGCTACACCTTC. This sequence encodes CASSQGGVSYTF.

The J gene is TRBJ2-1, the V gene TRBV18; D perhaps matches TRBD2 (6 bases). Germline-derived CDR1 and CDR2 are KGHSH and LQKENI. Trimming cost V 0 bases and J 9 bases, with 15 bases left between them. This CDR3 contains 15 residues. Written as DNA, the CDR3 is TGTGCCAGCTCACCACCGGGGGGAATCCGCACTGAGCAGTTCTTC. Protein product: CASSPPGGIRTEQFF.

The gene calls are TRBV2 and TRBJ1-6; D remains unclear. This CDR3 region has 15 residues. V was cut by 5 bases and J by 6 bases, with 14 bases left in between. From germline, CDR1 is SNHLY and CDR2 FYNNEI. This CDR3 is CASSSLTVSNSPLHF. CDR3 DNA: TGTGCCAGCAGTTCCCTTACAGTTAGTAATTCACCCCTCCACTTT.

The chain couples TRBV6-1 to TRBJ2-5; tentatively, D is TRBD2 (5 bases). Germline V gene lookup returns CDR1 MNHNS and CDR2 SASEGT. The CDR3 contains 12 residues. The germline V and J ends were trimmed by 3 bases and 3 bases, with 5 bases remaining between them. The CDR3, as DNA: TGTGCCAGCAGTGAGGAGGAAGAGACCCAGTACTTC. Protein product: CASSEEEETQYF.

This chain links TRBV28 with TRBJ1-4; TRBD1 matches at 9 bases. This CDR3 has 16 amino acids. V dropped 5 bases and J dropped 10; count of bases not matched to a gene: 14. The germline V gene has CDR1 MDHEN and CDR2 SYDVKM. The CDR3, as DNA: TGTGCCAGCAGTCCATCACCCGGGACAGGGTTGGCAAAACTGTTTTTT. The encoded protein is CASSPSPGTGLAKLFF.

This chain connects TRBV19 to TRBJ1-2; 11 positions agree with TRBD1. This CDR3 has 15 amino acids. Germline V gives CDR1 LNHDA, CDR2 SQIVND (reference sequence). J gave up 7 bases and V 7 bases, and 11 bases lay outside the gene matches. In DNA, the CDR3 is TGTGCCAGTACAACTTGGACAGGGGGCGCGGGTGGCTACACCTTC. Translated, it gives CASTTWTGGAGGYTF.

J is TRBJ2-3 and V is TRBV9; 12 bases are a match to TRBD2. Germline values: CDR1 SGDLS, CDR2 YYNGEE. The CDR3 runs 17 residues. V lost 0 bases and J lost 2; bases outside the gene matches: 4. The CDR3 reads CASSVGTSGIITDTQYF. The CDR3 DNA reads TGTGCCAGCAGCGTAGGGACTAGCGGGATCATCACAGATACGCAGTATTTT.

The CDR3 DNA sequence: TGTGCCAGCAGCTTAAGGGGCTCTACAGGGTTGGTTAGCGGGCAATACAATGAGCAGTTCTTC. Residues: CASSLRGSTGLVSGQYNEQFF. V usage is TRBV7-3 and J usage is TRBJ2-1; maybe TRBD2 (7 bases). This CDR3 comprises 21 residues. Germline assignment: CDR1 SGHTA and CDR2 FQGTGA. With 1 base removed from V and 4 bases from J, the gap between germline ends came to 29 bases.

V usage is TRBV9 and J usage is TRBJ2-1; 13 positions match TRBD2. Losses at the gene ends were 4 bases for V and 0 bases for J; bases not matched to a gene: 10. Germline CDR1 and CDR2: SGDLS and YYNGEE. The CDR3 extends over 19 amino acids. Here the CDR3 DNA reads TGTGCCAGCAGCACCCGGACTAGCGGGAGTCAAAGCTCCTACAATGAGCAGTTCTTC. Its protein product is CASSTRTSGSQSSYNEQFF.